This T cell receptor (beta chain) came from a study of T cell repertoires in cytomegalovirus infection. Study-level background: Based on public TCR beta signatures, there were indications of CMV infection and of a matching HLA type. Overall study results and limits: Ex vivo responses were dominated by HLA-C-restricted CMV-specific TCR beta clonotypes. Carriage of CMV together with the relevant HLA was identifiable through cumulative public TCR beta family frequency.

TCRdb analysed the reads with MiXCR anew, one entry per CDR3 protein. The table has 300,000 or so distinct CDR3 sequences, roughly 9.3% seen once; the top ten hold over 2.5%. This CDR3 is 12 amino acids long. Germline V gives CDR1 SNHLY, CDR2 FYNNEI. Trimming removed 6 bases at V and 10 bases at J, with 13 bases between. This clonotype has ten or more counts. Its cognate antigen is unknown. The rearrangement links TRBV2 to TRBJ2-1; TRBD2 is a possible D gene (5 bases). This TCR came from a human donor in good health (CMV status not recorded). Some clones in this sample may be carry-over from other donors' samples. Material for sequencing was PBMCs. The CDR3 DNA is TGTGCCAGCAGCCGGCTAGCTTGGGAGCAGTTCTTC. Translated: CASSRLAWEQFF.